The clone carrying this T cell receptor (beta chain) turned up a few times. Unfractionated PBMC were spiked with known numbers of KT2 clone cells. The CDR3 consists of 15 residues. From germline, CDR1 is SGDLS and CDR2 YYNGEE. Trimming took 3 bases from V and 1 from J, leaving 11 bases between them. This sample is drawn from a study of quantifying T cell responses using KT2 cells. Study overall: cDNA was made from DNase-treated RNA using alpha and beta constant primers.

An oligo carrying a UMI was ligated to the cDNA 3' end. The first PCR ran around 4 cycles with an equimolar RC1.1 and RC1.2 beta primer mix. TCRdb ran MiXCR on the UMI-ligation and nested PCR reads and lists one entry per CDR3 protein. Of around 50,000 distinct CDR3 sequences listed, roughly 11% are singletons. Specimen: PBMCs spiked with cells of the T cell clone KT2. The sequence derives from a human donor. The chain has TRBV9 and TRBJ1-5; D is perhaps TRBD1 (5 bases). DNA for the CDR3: TGTGCCAGCAGCGCTTCAGGGTTGAGCAATCAGCCCCAGCATTTT. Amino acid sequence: CASSASGLSNQPQHF.